The clone carrying this T cell receptor (beta chain) was picked up many times. V lost 7 bases and J lost 3, with 13 bases in between. Germline V CDR1 and CDR2: MNHNS, SASEGT. CDR3 length: 13 residues. This sample stems from a study of T cells in Graves' hyperthyroidism and ophthalmopathy. About the research overall: Blood was drawn when the patient was first diagnosed and still untreated.

The CDR3 regions of TCR beta were amplified from RNA transcripts. TCR CDR3 underwent first-round RT-PCR with the HTBI primer set. MiXCR, applied by TCRdb to the multiplex PCR reads, yields one record per CDR3 protein. Here the sample spans some 490,000 distinct CDR3 sequences, more than 15% being singletons. The cohort's ophthalmopathy patients, a group with duration under 3 months, had a Clinical Activity Score of at least 3 and a NOSPECS grade of at least 4. Uncontrolled infection, other autoimmune disease, pregnancy or lactation disqualified patients from enrolment. Cells are PBMCs isolated from around 9.4 ml of fresh blood.

The source is a woman aged 25 to 45 with Graves' ophthalmopathy. Source material: blood. The rearrangement joins TRBV6-1 to TRBJ2-7, with a tentative D call TRBD1 (6 bases). The CDR3 coding sequence is TGTGCCAGCACCCCGGGACAAAGCTACGAGCAGTACTTC. It yields the protein CASTPGQSYEQYF.